This TCR beta chain was profiled in a study of blood T cell repertoires in COVID-19. Germline lookup yields CDR1 SGHNT and CDR2 YENEEA. CDR3 length: 16 residues. The V and J ends lost 4 bases and 2 bases, in that order; junction bases with no gene match: 9. In the authors' methods: Using reference gene primer amplification, nucleated cell counts were estimated. Clones were sequenced by immunoSEQ multiplex PCR, and TCRdb holds only the in-frame ones, with some missing. V and J calls plus clone size are reproduced from that table; the DNA served to infer D and trimming. This table holds more than 200,000 clones, roughly 80% found once.

This chain connects TRBV11-3 to TRBJ2-3; 7 nucleotides line up with TRBD1. The source is a woman of 80 years or more with acute or convalescent COVID-19. The material sequenced was peripheral blood. The CDR3: CASSSSRGQSTDTQYF. The CDR3 bases are TGTGCCAGCAGCTCCTCTAGGGGGCAATCCACAGATACGCAGTATTTT.